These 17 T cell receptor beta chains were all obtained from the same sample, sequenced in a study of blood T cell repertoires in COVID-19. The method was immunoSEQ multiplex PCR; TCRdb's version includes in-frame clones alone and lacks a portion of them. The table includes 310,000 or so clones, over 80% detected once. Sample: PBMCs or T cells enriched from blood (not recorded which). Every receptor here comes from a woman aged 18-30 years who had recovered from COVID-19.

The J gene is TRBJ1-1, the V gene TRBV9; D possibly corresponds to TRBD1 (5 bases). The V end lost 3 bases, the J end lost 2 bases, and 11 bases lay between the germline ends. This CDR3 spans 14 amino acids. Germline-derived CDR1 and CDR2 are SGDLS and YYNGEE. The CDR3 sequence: CASSGDSRNTEAFF. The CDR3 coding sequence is TGTGCCAGCAGCGGCGACAGCAGAAACACTGAAGCTTTCTTT.

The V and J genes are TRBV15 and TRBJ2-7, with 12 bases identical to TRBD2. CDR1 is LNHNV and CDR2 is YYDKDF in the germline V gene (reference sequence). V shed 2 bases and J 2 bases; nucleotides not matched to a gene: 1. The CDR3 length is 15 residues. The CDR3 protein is CATSRSSGGAYEQYF. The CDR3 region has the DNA TGTGCCACCAGCAGATCTAGCGGGGGGGCCTACGAGCAGTACTTC.

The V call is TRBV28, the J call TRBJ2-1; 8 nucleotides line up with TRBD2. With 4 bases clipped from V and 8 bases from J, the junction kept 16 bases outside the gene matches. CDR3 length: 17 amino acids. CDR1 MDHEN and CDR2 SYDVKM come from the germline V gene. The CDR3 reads CASSSPGAGVLTYEQFF. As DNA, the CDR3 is TGTGCCAGCAGTTCCCCGGGAGCGGGAGTTCTAACGTATGAGCAGTTCTTC.

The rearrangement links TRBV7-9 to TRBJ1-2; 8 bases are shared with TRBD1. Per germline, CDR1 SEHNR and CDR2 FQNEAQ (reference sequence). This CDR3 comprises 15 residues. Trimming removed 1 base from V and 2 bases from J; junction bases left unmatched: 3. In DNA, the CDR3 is TGTGCCAGCAGCTTAGTGGGACAGGCGAACTATGGCTACACCTTC. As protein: CASSLVGQANYGYTF.

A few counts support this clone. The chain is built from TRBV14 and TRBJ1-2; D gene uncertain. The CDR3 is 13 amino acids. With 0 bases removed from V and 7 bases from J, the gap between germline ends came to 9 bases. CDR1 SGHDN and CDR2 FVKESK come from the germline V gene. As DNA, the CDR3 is TGTGCCAGCAGCCAAGAGGAGCTGCGTGGCTACACCTTC. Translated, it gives CASSQEELRGYTF.

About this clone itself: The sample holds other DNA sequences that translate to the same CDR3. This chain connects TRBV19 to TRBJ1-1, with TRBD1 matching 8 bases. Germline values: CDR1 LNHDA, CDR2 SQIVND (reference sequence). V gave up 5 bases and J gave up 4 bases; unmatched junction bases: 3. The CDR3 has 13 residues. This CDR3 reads CASSPTGGTEAFF. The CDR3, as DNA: TGTGCCAGTAGTCCCACAGGGGGCACTGAAGCTTTCTTT.

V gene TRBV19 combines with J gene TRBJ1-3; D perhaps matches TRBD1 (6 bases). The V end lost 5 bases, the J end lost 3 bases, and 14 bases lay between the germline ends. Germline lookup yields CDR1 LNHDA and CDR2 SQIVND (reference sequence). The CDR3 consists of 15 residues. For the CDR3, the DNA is TGTGCCAGTAGTGGGGGCCAAGTCAGTGGAAACACCATATATTTT. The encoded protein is CASSGGQVSGNTIYF.

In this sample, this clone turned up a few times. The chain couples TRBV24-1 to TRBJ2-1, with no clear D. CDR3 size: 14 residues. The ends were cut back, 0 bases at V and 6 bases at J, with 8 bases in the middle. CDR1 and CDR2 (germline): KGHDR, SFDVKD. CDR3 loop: CATSDLRSVNEQFF. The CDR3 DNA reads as TGTGCCACCAGTGATTTGCGGAGCGTCAATGAGCAGTTCTTC.

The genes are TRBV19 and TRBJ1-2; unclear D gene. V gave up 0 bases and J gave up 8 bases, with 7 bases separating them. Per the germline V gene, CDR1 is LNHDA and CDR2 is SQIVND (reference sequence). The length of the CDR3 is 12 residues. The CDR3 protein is CASSIDARGYTF. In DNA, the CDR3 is TGTGCCAGTAGTATAGACGCGCGAGGCTACACCTTC.

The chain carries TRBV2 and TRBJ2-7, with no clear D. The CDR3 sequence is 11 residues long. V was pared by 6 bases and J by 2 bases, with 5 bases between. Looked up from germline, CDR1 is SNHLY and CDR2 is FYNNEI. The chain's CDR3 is CASRIAYEQYF. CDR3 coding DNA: TGTGCCAGCAGGATAGCCTACGAGCAGTACTTC. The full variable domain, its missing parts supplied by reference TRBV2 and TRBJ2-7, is EPEVTQTPSHQVTQMGQEVILRCVPISNHLYFYWYRQILGQKVEFLVSFYNNEISEKSEIFDDQFSVERPDGSNFTLKIRSTKLEDSAMYFCASRIAYEQYFGPGTRLTVT.

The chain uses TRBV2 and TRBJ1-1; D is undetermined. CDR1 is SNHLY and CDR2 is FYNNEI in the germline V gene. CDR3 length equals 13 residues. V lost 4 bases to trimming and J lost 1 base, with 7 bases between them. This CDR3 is CASSVYPNTEAFF. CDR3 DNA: TGTGCCAGCAGTGTATATCCGAACACTGAAGCTTTCTTT.

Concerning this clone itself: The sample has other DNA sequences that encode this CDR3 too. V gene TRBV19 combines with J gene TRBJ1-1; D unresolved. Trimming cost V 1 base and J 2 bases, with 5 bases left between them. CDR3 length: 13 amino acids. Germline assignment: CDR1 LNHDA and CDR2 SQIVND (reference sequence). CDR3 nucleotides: TGTGCCAGTAGTATAGGAGCTAACACTGAAGCTTTCTTT. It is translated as CASSIGANTEAFF.

CDR3 sequence reads: CASSYLKGVKPYEQYF. The CDR3, as DNA: TGTGCCAGCAGTTACCTCAAGGGGGTCAAGCCCTACGAGCAGTACTTC. The chain employs TRBV6-5 and TRBJ2-7, with D perhaps matching TRBD1 (6 bases). The V gene lost 2 bases and the J gene lost 2 bases, with 16 bases spanning the gap. CDR1 and CDR2 (germline): MNHEY, SVGAGI. There are 16 residues in the CDR3.

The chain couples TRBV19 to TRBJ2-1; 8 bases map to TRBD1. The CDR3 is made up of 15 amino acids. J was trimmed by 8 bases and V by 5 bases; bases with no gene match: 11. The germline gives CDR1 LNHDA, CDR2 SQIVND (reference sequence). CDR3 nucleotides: TGTGCCAGTAGTCACGGACAGGGCAGGGACGATGAGCAGTTCTTC. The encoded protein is CASSHGQGRDDEQFF.

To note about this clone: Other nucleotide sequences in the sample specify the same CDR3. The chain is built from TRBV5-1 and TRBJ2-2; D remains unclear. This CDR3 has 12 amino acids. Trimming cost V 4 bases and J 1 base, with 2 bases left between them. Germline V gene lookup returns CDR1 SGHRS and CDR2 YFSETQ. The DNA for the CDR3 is TGCGCCAGCAGCCTGAACACCGGGGAGCTGTTTTTT. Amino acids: CASSLNTGELFF.

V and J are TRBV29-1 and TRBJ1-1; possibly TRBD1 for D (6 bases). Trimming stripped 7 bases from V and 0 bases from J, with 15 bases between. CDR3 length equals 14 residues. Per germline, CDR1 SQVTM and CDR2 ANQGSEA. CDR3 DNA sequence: TGCAGCGACCAATCAGGGACATTGAACACTGAAGCTTTCTTT. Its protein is CSDQSGTLNTEAFF.

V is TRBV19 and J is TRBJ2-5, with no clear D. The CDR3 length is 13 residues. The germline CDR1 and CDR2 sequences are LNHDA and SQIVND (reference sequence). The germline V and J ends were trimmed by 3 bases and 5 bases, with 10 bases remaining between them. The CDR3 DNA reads TGTGCCAGTAGTATCGGAGTTCGGGAGACCCAGTACTTC. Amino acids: CASSIGVRETQYF.